The sequence of this T cell receptor (beta chain) was determined in a study of blood T cell repertoires in COVID-19. CDR3 size: 12 residues. Trimming pared 8 bases from V and 11 bases from J, leaving 21 bases between. Germline CDR1 reads SQVTM; CDR2 reads ANQGSEA. Profiled with immunoSEQ multiplex PCR; TCRdb holds only in-frame clones, not every one. The sample has around 100,000 clones, 75% to 90% seen once. Sequencing used peripheral blood. The chain is built from TRBV29-1 and TRBJ1-1; D not resolved. The TCR comes from a man aged 60 to 75 with acute or convalescent COVID-19. CDR3 region: CSTWTGGLGAFF. CDR3 bases: TGCAGCACCTGGACGGGCGGGCTTGGGGCTTTCTTT.